This TCR beta chain was documented in a study of T cell repertoires in cytomegalovirus infection. There are a few counts of this clonotype. What it recognizes is unknown. TCRdb ran MiXCR on the reads and lists one entry per CDR3 protein. The repertoire holds fewer than 950,000 distinct CDR3 sequences, with 30% to 35% as singletons. The CDR3 contains 18 residues. Losses at the gene ends were 3 bases for V and 2 bases for J; bases not matched to a gene: 8. The sequenced sample was cultured CD8+ T cells from PBMCs, obtained from culture after CMV antigen stimulation. This chain uses TRBV12-3 or TRBV12-4 with TRBJ2-1, with 12 bases fitting TRBD2. The clonotype was recovered from a human donor in good health (CMV status not recorded). Some clones in this sample may be carry-over from other donors' samples. The CDR3 coding sequence is TGTGCCAGCAGTTTTAAACTAGCGGGGGGAACACCCTACAATGAGCAGTTCTTC. The encoded protein is CASSFKLAGGTPYNEQFF.